Given below is one T cell receptor (beta chain) in context. V was trimmed by 2 bases and J by 11 bases, leaving 10 bases between them. This CDR3 has 12 amino acids. CDR1 is SNHLY, CDR2 FYNNEI, per germline. Here immunoSEQ multiplex PCR was the method, and the copy in TCRdb shows in-frame clones only, minus some. The table lists 85,000 to 100,000 clones, around 80% of them singletons. The data derive from a study of glioma-infiltrating T cells after dendritic cell vaccination. Time point specified: after dendritic cell vaccination, including at tumor progression/relapse. The starting material was blood, obtained after dendritic cell vaccination. This receptor was taken from a human donor with glioblastoma. The rearrangement uses TRBV2 and TRBJ1-5; D uncertain. CDR3 nucleotide sequence: TGTGCCAGCAGTGAACAGACACAGTCCCAGCATTTT. Translating it yields CASSEQTQSQHF.